This is a list of T cell receptor beta chains from one sample in a study of radiotherapy plus CTLA-4 blockade in lung cancer. Assay used: immunoSEQ multiplex PCR; TCRdb lists only in-frame clones, some missing. Of roughly 54,000 clones listed, around four fifths are singletons. Sequencing used peripheral blood, obtained from a patient treated with radiotherapy plus ipilimumab. The receptors were sampled from a human donor with non-small cell lung cancer whose response to radiotherapy plus ipilimumab could not be evaluated. Both conserved end residues are part of each CDR3. D genes are given only for firm matches. Clone size is not always given. Where it is, it says once, few, many or a class for expanded clones.

TRBV4-3	TRBJ2-1	TRBD2	NA	CASSQSGLAKYNEQFF	TGCGCCAGCAGCCAGAGTGGACTAGCGAAGTATAATGAGCAGTTCTTC
TRBV11-2	TRBJ1-2	NA	once	CASSSRGVYGYTF	TGTGCCAGCAGCTCTCGGGGGGTCTATGGCTACACCTTC
TRBV19	TRBJ2-5	NA	NA	CASRGLGGIEETQYF	TGTGCCAGTAGGGGCCTGGGCGGGATAGAAGAGACCCAGTACTTC
TRBV20-1	TRBJ1-1	NA	NA	CSARRDTEAFF	TGCAGTGCTAGGAGGGACACTGAAGCTTTCTTT
TRBV5-4	TRBJ2-1	TRBD2	NA	CASSLETSGYNEQFF	TGTGCCAGCAGCTTGGAGACTAGCGGCTACAATGAGCAGTTCTTC
TRBV7-6	TRBJ1-1	TRBD1	NA	CASSIQGQGATEAFF	TGTGCCAGCAGCATACAGGGACAGGGGGCAACTGAAGCTTTCTTT
TRBV7-9	TRBJ2-7	TRBD2	NA	CASRQGTSGTQEYEQYF	TGTGCCAGCAGACAAGGGACTAGCGGGACCCAGGAATACGAGCAGTACTTC
TRBV28	TRBJ1-5	TRBD1	NA	CASSLYWDRHHYSNQPQHF	TGTGCCAGCAGTTTATACTGGGACAGACACCACTATAGCAATCAGCCCCAGCATTTT
TRBV11-2	TRBJ2-5	TRBD1	NA	CASSSDREETQYF	TGTGCCAGCAGCTCGGACAGGGAAGAGACCCAGTACTTC
TRBV28	TRBJ1-1	TRBD1	few	CASSLALRDRDFKGAFF	TGTGCCAGCAGTTTAGCCCTTCGAGACAGGGACTTCAAAGGAGCTTTCTTT
TRBV5-1	TRBJ2-5	TRBD1	NA	CASSSPGQGSETQYF	TGCGCCAGCAGCAGTCCGGGACAGGGATCAGAGACCCAGTACTTC
TRBV28	TRBJ1-4	NA	NA	CASQTGRNEKLFF	TGTGCCAGCCAGACAGGCCGAAATGAAAAACTGTTTTTT
TRBV4-2	TRBJ2-3	NA	NA	CASRRRPYSSTDTQYF	TGTGCCAGCAGGAGGAGACCTTACTCTAGCACAGATACGCAGTATTTT
TRBV7-9	TRBJ2-7	TRBD2	NA	CASSSGLADYEQYF	TGTGCCAGCAGCTCCGGACTAGCGGACTACGAGCAGTACTTC
TRBV5-5	TRBJ2-3	NA	NA	CASSPSEVLQYF	TGTGCCAGCAGCCCGTCAGAGGTCCTGCAGTATTTT
TRBV28	TRBJ1-5	NA	NA	CASSHSYPNQPQHF	TGTGCCAGCAGCCACAGTTACCCAAATCAGCCCCAGCATTTT
TRBV7-2	TRBJ1-2	NA	NA	CASSLALYGYTF	TGTGCCAGCAGCTTAGCGCTATATGGCTACACCTTC
TRBV28	TRBJ1-1	NA	once	CASSLGATEAFF	TGTGCCAGCAGTTTGGGGGCCACTGAAGCTTTCTTT
TRBV29-1	TRBJ1-5	TRBD1	once	CSVEKYGQGSQPQHF	TGCAGCGTTGAAAAGTACGGACAGGGAAGTCAGCCCCAGCATTTT
TRBV6-6	TRBJ2-7	TRBD1	few	CASLNPRQGVYEQYF	TGTGCCAGCTTAAATCCCCGACAGGGTGTCTACGAGCAGTACTTC
TRBV9	TRBJ2-7	NA	NA	CASSASSSGYEQYF	TGTGCCAGCAGCGCCTCCAGCTCGGGATACGAGCAGTACTTC
TRBV5-4	TRBJ1-2	NA	NA	CASSLSGLSRAYGYTF	TGTGCCAGCAGCTTATCGGGACTTTCAAGGGCCTATGGCTACACCTTC
TRBV21-1	TRBJ2-1	NA	NA	CASSKGDPRVHNEQFF	TGTGCCAGCAGCAAAGGTGACCCGCGGGTTCACAATGAGCAGTTCTTC
TRBV28	TRBJ2-7	TRBD2	NA	CASSRGLAGVGEQYF	TGTGCCAGCAGCAGGGGACTAGCGGGAGTCGGCGAGCAGTACTTC
TRBV7-3	TRBJ2-3	TRBD1	NA	CASSPQTRTGDTQYF	TGTGCCAGCAGCCCCCAGACCCGGACAGGGGATACGCAGTATTTT
TRBV29-1	TRBJ2-1	TRBD2	once	CSVELTSGAYNEQFF	TGCAGCGTTGAACTCACTAGCGGGGCGTACAATGAGCAGTTCTTC
TRBV7-2	TRBJ2-7	NA	NA	CASSLVSGLRYEQYF	TGTGCCAGCAGCTTAGTCTCGGGGTTACGCTACGAGCAGTACTTC
TRBV7-9	TRBJ2-3	TRBD1	NA	CASSLGQGMTDTQYF	TGTGCCAGCAGCTTAGGACAGGGGATGACAGATACGCAGTATTTT
TRBV4-1	TRBJ2-1	NA	NA	CASSQDYRGPSSYNEQFF	TGCGCCAGCAGCCAGGACTATCGAGGGCCAAGCTCCTACAATGAGCAGTTCTTC
TRBV19	TRBJ1-3	TRBD1	NA	CASSIARGTAGNTIYF	TGTGCCAGTAGTATAGCCCGGGGGACAGCTGGAAACACCATATATTTT
TRBV6-6	TRBJ1-2	NA	NA	CASSYFGANYGYTF	TGTGCCAGCAGTTACTTCGGGGCTAACTATGGCTACACCTTC
TRBV14	TRBJ1-4	TRBD1	NA	CASSLPDRGTNEKLFF	TGTGCCAGCAGCCTTCCGGACAGGGGAACTAATGAAAAACTGTTTTTT
TRBV5-8	TRBJ1-2	TRBD1	NA	CASSWDRDNYGYTF	TGTGCCAGCAGCTGGGACAGGGATAACTATGGCTACACCTTC
TRBV4-3	TRBJ2-7	TRBD1	NA	CASSQDIGTGGYEQYF	TGCGCCAGCAGCCAAGATATAGGGACAGGGGGCTACGAGCAGTACTTC
TRBV27	TRBJ1-2	NA	NA	CASSENRAGGYTF	TGTGCCAGCAGTGAAAACAGGGCTGGTGGCTACACCTTC